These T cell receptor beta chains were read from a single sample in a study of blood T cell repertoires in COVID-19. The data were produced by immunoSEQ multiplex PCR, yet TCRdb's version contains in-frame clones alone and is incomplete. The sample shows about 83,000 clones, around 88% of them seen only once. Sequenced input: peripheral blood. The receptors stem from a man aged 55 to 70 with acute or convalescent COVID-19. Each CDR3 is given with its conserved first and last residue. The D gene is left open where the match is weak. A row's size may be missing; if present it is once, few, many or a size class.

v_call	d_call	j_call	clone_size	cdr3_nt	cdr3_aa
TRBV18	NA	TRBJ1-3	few	TGTGCCAGCTCACCGGGGCCCAACTCTGGAAACACCATATATTTT	CASSPGPNSGNTIYF
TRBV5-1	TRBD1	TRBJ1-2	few	TGCGCCAGCAGCTTGACAGGGGGGAACTATGGCTACACCTTC	CASSLTGGNYGYTF
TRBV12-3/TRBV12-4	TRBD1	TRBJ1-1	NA	TGTGCCAGCTGTCAGGGGGCCGGAGGTGAAGCTTTCTTT	CASCQGAGGEAFF
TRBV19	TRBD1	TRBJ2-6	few	TGTGCCAGTAGTACGGACAGGGAGGCTGGGGCCAACGTCCTGACTTTC	CASSTDREAGANVLTF
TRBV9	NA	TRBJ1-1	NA	TGTGCCAGCAGTGTCGACAGGATGAACACTGAAGCTTTCTTT	CASSVDRMNTEAFF
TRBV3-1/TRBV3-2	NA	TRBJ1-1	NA	TGTGCCAGCAGCCCGAATTGGGGGACACAGAACACTGAAGCTTTCTTT	CASSPNWGTQNTEAFF
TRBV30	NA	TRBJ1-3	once	TGTGCCTGGATGGTGGGGGGGCAAGCAAACACCATATATTTT	CAWMVGGQANTIYF
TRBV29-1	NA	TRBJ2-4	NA	TGCAGCATCCGGAGGGAAAACATTCAGTACTTC	CSIRRENIQYF
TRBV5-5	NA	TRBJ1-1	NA	TGTGCCAGCAGCTTGGCCATCCGAGGGGGAACTGAAGCTTTCTTT	CASSLAIRGGTEAFF
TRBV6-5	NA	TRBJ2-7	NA	TGTGCCAGCAGCGTGACAGCTTCCTACGAGCAGTACTTC	CASSVTASYEQYF
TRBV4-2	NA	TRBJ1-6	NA	TGTGCCAGCAGCCAAGATGGGCCAGGCCGGAATTCACCCCTCCACTTT	CASSQDGPGRNSPLHF
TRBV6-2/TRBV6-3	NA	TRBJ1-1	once	TGTGCCAGCAGTTTCTTACGGACTGGTGAAGCTTTCTTT	CASSFLRTGEAFF
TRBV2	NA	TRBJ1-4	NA	TGTGCCAGCACCGTGGGCAGTCCTGAAAAACTGTTTTTT	CASTVGSPEKLFF
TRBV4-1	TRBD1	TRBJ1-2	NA	TGCGCCAGCAGCTGGGTCGGCTTGACAGGGTCCTATGGCTACACCTTC	CASSWVGLTGSYGYTF
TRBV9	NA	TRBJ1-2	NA	TGTGCCAGCAGCGTAGTAGGCAGAGGAAACTATGGCTACACCTTC	CASSVVGRGNYGYTF
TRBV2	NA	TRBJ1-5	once	TGTGCCAGCATGAGGGCCAGCAATCAGCCCCAGCATTTT	CASMRASNQPQHF
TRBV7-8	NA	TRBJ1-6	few	TGTGCCAGCAGCTTAGGGGCTATAGGTTCACCCCTCCACTTT	CASSLGAIGSPLHF
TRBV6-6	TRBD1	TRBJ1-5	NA	TGTGCCAGCAGTAACAGGGGGGGTCAGCCCCAGCATTTT	CASSNRGGQPQHF
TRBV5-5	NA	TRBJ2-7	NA	TGTGCCAGCAGCTTGTTTGCAGGGACCTACGAGCAGTACTTC	CASSLFAGTYEQYF
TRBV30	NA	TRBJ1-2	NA	TGTGCCTGGGGCCAAGGAGGGGTCTATGGCTACACCTTC	CAWGQGGVYGYTF
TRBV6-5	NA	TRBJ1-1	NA	TGTGCCAGTGGCTGGGGCGAATGGACTGAAGCTTTCTTT	CASGWGEWTEAFF
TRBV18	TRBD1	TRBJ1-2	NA	TGTGCCAGCTCACCAAGTCCCGGGACAGCTAACTATGGCTACACCTTC	CASSPSPGTANYGYTF
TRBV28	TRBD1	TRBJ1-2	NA	TGTGCCAGCAGTTTACCTTCAGGGGGCAGCTATGGCTACACCTTC	CASSLPSGGSYGYTF
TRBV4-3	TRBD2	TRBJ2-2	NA	TGCGCCAGCAGCCAAGATCCCCAACTCCTAGCGGGGGGCCCGAACACCGGGGAGCTGTTTTTT	CASSQDPQLLAGGPNTGELFF
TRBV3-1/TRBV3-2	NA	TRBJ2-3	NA	TGTGCCAGCAGCCTCCTCGGGCGGGGGCCCACAGATACGCAGTATTTT	CASSLLGRGPTDTQYF
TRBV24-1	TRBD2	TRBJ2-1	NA	TGTGCCACCAGTGGCGGTCTAGCGGGGGAAAATGAGCAGTTCTTC	CATSGGLAGENEQFF
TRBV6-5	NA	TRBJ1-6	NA	TGTGCCAGCAGACAACAGGGTAGGAATTCACCCCTCCACTTT	CASRQQGRNSPLHF
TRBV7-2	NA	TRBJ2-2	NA	TGTGCCAGCAGCTTAGCCCGGTGGGTAGCGGACTTCACCGGGGAGCTGTTTTTT	CASSLARWVADFTGELFF
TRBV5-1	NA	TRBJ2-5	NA	TGCGCCAGCAGCTTTTACCAGGGGCAGGAGACCCAGTACTTC	CASSFYQGQETQYF
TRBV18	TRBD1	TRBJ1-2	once	TGTGCCAGCTCCAGTCCGGGACAGGGGGACTATGGCTACACCTTC	CASSSPGQGDYGYTF
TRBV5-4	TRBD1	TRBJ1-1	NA	TGTGCCAGCAGCGTGGGACAGGTGAACACTGAAGCTTTCTTT	CASSVGQVNTEAFF
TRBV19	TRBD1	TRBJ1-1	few	TGTGCCAGTAGCTACAGGGGCATGAACACTGAAGCTTTCTTT	CASSYRGMNTEAFF
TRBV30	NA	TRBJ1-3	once	TGTGCCTGTAGATATGGGATCGGACTCTCTGGAAACACCATATATTTT	CACRYGIGLSGNTIYF